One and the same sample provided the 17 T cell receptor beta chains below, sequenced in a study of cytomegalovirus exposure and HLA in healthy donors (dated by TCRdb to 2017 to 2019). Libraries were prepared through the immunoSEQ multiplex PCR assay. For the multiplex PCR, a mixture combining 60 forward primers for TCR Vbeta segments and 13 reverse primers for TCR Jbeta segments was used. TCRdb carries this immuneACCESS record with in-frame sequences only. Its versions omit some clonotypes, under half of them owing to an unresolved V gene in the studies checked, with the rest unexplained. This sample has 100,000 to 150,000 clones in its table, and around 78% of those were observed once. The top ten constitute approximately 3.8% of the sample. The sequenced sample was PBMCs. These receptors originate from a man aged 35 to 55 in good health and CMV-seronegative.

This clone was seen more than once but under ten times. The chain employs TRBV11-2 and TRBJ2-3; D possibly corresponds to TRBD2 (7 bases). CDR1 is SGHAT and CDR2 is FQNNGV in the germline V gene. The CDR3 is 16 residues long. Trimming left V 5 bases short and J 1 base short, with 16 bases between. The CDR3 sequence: CASSAVGGAGTDTQYF. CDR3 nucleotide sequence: TGTGCCAGCAGCGCAGTGGGGGGGGCTGGCACAGATACGCAGTATTTT. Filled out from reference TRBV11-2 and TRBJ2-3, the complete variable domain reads EAGVAQSPRYKIIEKRQSVAFWCNPISGHATLYWYQQILGQGPKLLIQFQNNGVVDDSQLPKDRFSAERLKGVDSTLKIQPAKLEDSAVYLCASSAVGGAGTDTQYFGPGTRLTVL.

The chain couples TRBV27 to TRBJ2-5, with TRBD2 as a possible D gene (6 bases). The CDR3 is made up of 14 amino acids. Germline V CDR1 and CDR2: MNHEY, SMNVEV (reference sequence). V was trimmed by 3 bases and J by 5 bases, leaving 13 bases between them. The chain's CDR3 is CASSLPGRGETQYF. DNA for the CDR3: TGTGCCAGCAGTTTGCCGGGCCGGGGGGAGACCCAGTACTTC.

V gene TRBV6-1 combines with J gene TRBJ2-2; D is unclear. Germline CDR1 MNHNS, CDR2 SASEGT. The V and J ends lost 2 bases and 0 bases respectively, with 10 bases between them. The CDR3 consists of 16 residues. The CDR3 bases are TGTGCCAGCAGTGAAATCCAGGTAGCGAACACCGGGGAGCTGTTTTTT. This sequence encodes CASSEIQVANTGELFF.

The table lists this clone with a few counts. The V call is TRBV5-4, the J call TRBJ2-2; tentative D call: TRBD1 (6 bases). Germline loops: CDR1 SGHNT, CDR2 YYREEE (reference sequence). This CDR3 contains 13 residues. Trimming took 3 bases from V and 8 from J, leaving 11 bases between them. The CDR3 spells CASSSSGTGELFF. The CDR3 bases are TGTGCCAGCAGCTCGTCCGGGACAGGGGAGCTGTTTTTT.

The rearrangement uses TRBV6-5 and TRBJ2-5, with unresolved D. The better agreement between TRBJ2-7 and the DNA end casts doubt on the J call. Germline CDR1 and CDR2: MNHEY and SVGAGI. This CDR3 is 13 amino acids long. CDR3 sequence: CASSLASSYEQYF. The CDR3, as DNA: TGTGCCAGCAGTTTGGCTAGCTCCTACGAGCAGTACTTC.

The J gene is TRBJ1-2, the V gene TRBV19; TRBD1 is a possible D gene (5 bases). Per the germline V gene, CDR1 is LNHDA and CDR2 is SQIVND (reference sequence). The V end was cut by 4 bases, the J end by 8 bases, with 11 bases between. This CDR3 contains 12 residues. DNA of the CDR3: TGTGCCAGTAGTACAGGGAATCGGGGCTACACCTTC. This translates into CASSTGNRGYTF.

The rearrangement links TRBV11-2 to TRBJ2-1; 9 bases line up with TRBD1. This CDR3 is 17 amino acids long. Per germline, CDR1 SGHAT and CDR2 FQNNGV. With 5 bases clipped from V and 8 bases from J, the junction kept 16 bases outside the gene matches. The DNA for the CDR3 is TGTGCCAGCAGCCAGGGGGGGGGAGGCGGGACAGGGTATGAGCAGTTCTTC. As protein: CASSQGGGGGTGYEQFF.

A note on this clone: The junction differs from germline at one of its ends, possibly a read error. The CDR3 DNA reads as TGTGCCAGCTCTCGGGGGGCATTTCGGCAAGGGACCCAGTACTTC. Encoded protein: CASSRGAFRQGTQYF. V and J are TRBV18 and TRBJ2-5; D is perhaps TRBD2 (7 bases). Germline lookup yields CDR1 KGHSH and CDR2 LQKENI. The CDR3 runs 15 residues.

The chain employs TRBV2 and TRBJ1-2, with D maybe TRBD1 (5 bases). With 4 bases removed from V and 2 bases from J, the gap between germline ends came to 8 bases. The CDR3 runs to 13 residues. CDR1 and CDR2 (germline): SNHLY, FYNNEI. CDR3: CASSADRNYGYTF. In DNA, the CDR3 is TGTGCCAGCAGTGCCGACAGAAACTATGGCTACACCTTC.

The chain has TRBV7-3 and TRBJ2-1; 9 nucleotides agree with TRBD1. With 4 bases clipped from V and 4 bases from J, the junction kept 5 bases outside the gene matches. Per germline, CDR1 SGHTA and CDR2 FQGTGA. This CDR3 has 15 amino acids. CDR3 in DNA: TGTGCCAGCAGCTCAACAGGGGGCCTATACAATGAGCAGTTCTTC. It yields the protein CASSSTGGLYNEQFF.

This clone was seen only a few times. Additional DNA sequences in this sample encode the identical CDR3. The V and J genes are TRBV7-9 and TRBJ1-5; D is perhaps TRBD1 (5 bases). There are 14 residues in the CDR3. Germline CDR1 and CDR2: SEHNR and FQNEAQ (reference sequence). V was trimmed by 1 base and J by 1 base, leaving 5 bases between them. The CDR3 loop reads CASSLGQSNQPQHF. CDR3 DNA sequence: TGTGCCAGCAGCTTAGGACAGAGCAATCAGCCCCAGCATTTT.

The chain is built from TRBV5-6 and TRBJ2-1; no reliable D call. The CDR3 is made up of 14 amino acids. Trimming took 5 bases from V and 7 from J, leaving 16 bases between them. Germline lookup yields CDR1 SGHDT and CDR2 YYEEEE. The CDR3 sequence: CASRAWAGRNEQFF. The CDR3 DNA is TGTGCCAGCAGGGCGTGGGCAGGCCGAAATGAGCAGTTCTTC.

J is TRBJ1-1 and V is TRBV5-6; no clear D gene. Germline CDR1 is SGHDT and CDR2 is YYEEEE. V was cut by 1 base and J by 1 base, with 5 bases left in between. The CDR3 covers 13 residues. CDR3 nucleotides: TGTGCCAGCAGCTTGACATGGAACACTGAAGCTTTCTTT. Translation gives CASSLTWNTEAFF.

The CDR3 loop is CASRFSSGSYNEQFF. CDR3 DNA sequence: TGTGCCAGCAGATTTAGTAGCGGCTCCTACAATGAGCAGTTCTTC. The V and J genes are TRBV7-2 and TRBJ2-1; weak D call: TRBD2 (6 bases). V lost 6 bases and J 0 bases, leaving 12 bases between the germline ends. CDR1 and CDR2 (germline): SGHTA, FQGNSA. CDR3 length equals 15 residues.

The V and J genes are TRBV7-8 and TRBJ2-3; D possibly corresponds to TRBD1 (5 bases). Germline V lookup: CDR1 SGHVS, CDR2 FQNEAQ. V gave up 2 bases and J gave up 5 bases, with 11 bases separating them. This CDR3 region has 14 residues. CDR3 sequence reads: CASSLLGVGDTQYF. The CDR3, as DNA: TGTGCCAGCAGCTTATTAGGGGTAGGAGATACGCAGTATTTT.

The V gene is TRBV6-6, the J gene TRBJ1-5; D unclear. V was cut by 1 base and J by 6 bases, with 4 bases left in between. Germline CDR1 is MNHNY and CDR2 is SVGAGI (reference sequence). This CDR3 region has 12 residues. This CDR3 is CASSYFGQPQHF. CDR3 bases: TGTGCCAGCAGTTACTTCGGTCAGCCCCAGCATTTT.

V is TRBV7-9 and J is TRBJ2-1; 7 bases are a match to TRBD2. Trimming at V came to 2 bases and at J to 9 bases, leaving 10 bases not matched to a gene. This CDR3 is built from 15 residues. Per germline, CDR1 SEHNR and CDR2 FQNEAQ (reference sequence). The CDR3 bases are TGTGCCAGCAGCTTACAAGGGAGGGGATTAGGTGAGCAGTTCTTC. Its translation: CASSLQGRGLGEQFF.